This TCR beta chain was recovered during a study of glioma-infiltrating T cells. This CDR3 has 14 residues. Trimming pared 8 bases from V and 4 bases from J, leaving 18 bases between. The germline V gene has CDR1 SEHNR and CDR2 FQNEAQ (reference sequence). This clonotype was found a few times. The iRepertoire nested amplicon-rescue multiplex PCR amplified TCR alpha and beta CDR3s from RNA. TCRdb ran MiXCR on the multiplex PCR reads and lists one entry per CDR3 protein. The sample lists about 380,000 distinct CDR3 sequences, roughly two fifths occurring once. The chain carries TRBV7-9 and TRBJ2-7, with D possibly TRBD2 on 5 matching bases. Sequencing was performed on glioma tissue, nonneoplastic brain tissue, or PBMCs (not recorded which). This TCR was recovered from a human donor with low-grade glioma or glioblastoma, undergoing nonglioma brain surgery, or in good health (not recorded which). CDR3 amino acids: CASGPGLIYYEQYF. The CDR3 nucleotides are TGTGCCAGCGGTCCAGGACTGATTTATTACGAGCAGTACTTC.